These 23 T cell receptor beta chains were sequenced from one sample in a study of cytomegalovirus exposure and HLA in healthy donors. With 60 Vbeta and 13 Jbeta primers, the PCR was carried out. The protocol was immunoSEQ multiplex PCR, while the TCRdb copy is restricted to in-frame clones and leaves out a portion. The top ten clones hold approximately 2.5% of a sample with around 100,000 clones, 70% to 80% of them seen once. The sample comprised PBMCs. These receptor sequences come from a middle-aged man in good health and CMV-seropositive.

This clone was counted only a few times. The CDR3 loop reads CASKLDRLPNTEAFF. Here the CDR3 DNA reads TGCGCCAGCAAATTAGATCGATTACCGAACACTGAAGCTTTCTTT. V gene TRBV5-1 combines with J gene TRBJ1-1; no definite D call. V lost 6 bases to trimming and J lost 1 base, with 16 bases between them. Germline V gene lookup returns CDR1 SGHRS and CDR2 YFSETQ. The CDR3 runs 15 residues.

This clone occurred once. The chain is built from TRBV6-5 and TRBJ1-5, with unresolved D. Germline V gene lookup returns CDR1 MNHEY and CDR2 SVGAGI. The CDR3 consists of 15 residues. With 0 bases removed from V and 6 bases from J, the gap between germline ends came to 12 bases. CDR3 amino acids: CASSYSRGGGQPQHF. The CDR3 coding sequence is TGTGCCAGCAGTTACTCGCGGGGAGGAGGTCAGCCCCAGCATTTT.

CDR3 sequence (DNA): TGTGCCAGCACTTCTACAGGGATATTGGGCTACACCTTC. Residues: CASTSTGILGYTF. The chain uses TRBV6-5 and TRBJ1-2, with D perhaps matching TRBD1 (6 bases). With 7 bases removed from V and 8 bases from J, the gap between germline ends came to 17 bases. Germline-derived CDR1 and CDR2 are MNHEY and SVGAGI. CDR3 length equals 13 residues.

The chain carries TRBV6-5 and TRBJ1-1, with 7 bases matching TRBD1. This CDR3 is built from 15 residues. Per the germline V gene, CDR1 is MNHEY and CDR2 is SVGAGI. Trimming took 6 bases from V and 1 from J; bases not matched to a gene: 8. The CDR3 region is CASRRQTGANTEAFF. The CDR3 nucleotides are TGTGCCAGCAGACGCCAAACAGGGGCGAACACTGAAGCTTTCTTT.

The chain has TRBV2 and TRBJ1-3; TRBD1 might be the D (5 bases). There are 15 residues in the CDR3. CDR1 and CDR2 (germline): SNHLY, FYNNEI. Deletions cut 3 bases from V and 8 bases from J, with 17 bases between. The CDR3 loop is CASSDLALSRDTIYF. In nucleotides, the CDR3 is TGTGCCAGCAGTGACCTAGCGCTATCCAGGGACACCATATATTTT.

The CDR3: CASSLGAPQEAFF. CDR3 sequence (DNA): TGCGCCAGCAGCTTGGGAGCGCCCCAGGAAGCTTTCTTT. V is TRBV5-1 and J is TRBJ1-1, with unresolved D. With 0 bases removed from V and 8 bases from J, the gap between germline ends came to 11 bases. The germline V gene encodes CDR1 SGHRS and CDR2 YFSETQ. CDR3 length equals 13 residues.

The chain is built from TRBV5-1 and TRBJ2-1; the match to TRBD2 covers 8 bases. Germline V gives CDR1 SGHRS, CDR2 YFSETQ. CDR3 length: 14 amino acids. J was trimmed by 10 bases and V by 4 bases; bases with no gene match: 10. This CDR3 is CASSILAGVSEQFF. The DNA of the CDR3 is TGCGCCAGCAGCATCCTAGCGGGTGTATCGGAGCAGTTCTTC.

V is TRBV7-3 and J is TRBJ1-1; 7 nucleotides line up with TRBD1. Germline-derived CDR1 and CDR2 are SGHTA and FQGTGA. This CDR3 has 15 amino acids. Trimming took 5 bases from V and 4 from J; bases not matched to a gene: 10. The CDR3: CASSHGTASPTEAFF. CDR3 coding DNA: TGTGCCAGCAGCCATGGGACAGCCTCTCCCACTGAAGCTTTCTTT.

The V and J genes are TRBV5-1 and TRBJ2-5; the match to TRBD2 covers 16 bases. Trimming took 3 bases from V and 7 from J; bases not matched to a gene: 6. Germline CDR1 SGHRS, CDR2 YFSETQ. The CDR3 runs 16 residues. The CDR3: CASSSGLAGGPGTQYF. The CDR3 region has the DNA TGCGCCAGCAGCTCGGGACTAGCGGGAGGGCCGGGGACCCAGTACTTC. Combining the CDR3 with reference TRBV5-1 and TRBJ2-5 gives the whole variable domain KAGVTQTPRYLIKTRGQQVTLSCSPISGHRSVSWYQQTPGQGLQFLFEYFSETQRNKGNFPGRFSGRQFSNSRSEMNVSTLELGDSALYLCASSSGLAGGPGTQYFGPGTRLLVL.

This clone turned up a few times. Here the CDR3 reads CASSHTLGEGRDTEAFF. The CDR3 DNA reads as TGTGCCAGCAGTCATACACTGGGGGAGGGGCGGGACACTGAAGCTTTCTTT. V is TRBV4-2 and J is TRBJ1-1, with D possibly matching TRBD1 (5 bases). CDR1 is LGHNA and CDR2 is YNFKEQ in the germline V gene. The CDR3 spans 17 residues. The V end was cut by 6 bases, the J end by 3 bases, with 23 bases between.

The chain joins TRBV6-5 to TRBJ1-1, with D perhaps TRBD1 (5 bases). The CDR3 runs 14 residues. CDR1 is MNHEY and CDR2 is SVGAGI in the germline V gene. V was cut by 4 bases and J by 4 bases, with 13 bases left in between. In DNA, the CDR3 is TGTGCCAGCAGTTCCACGGGGGGGGGCACTGAAGCTTTCTTT. Translated: CASSSTGGGTEAFF.

This chain joins TRBV7-8 and TRBJ2-3, with D unclear. The CDR3 runs to 14 residues. The V and J ends lost 4 bases and 8 bases respectively, with 16 bases between them. Germline V gives CDR1 SGHVS, CDR2 FQNEAQ. Here the CDR3 DNA reads TGTGCCAGCAGCTCCGCCGATCTAGGTGGTACGCAGTATTTT. It yields the protein CASSSADLGGTQYF.

This sequence joins TRBV7-6 and TRBJ1-3; D may be TRBD1 (6 bases). The germline V gene has CDR1 SGHVS and CDR2 FNYEAQ. CDR3 length equals 15 residues. V lost 2 bases to trimming and J lost 0 bases, with 8 bases between them. CDR3 sequence (DNA): TGTGCCAGCAGCTTAATAGGGGGCTCTGGAAACACCATATATTTT. This encodes CASSLIGGSGNTIYF.

The chain has TRBV6-5 and TRBJ1-5, with D unresolved. This CDR3 contains 14 residues. Looked up from germline, CDR1 is MNHEY and CDR2 is SVGAGI. V lost 6 bases and J lost 4, with 13 bases in between. In nucleotides, the CDR3 is TGTGCCAGCAGCCGCGGTGGAGGGAATCAGCCCCAGCATTTT. This encodes CASSRGGGNQPQHF.

The chain's CDR3 is CASSLGDEQFF. The CDR3 DNA is TGTGCCAGCAGCTTAGGCGATGAGCAGTTCTTC. J is TRBJ2-1 and V is TRBV7-9; D gene uncertain. Between the trimmed V and J ends, which lost 1 base and 8 bases, there was a span of 3 bases. The germline CDR1 and CDR2 sequences are SEHNR and FQNEAQ (reference sequence). The CDR3 is 11 residues long.

The V call is TRBV14, the J call TRBJ2-2; 10 bases agree with TRBD1. With 4 bases clipped from V and 7 bases from J, the junction kept 6 bases outside the gene matches. CDR1 is SGHDN and CDR2 is FVKESK in the germline V gene. This CDR3 is built from 15 residues. The CDR3 region is CASSLGTGAIGELFF. Written as DNA, the CDR3 is TGTGCCAGCAGCCTTGGGACAGGGGCGATCGGGGAGCTGTTTTTT.

The chain links TRBV5-1 to TRBJ2-1; 9 bases match TRBD2. The V segment lost 9 bases and the J segment 3 bases; nucleotides outside the gene matches: 16. This CDR3 has 17 residues. Looked up from germline, CDR1 is SGHRS and CDR2 is YFSETQ. Here the CDR3 reads CATRWTSAFRLYNEQFF. The CDR3 bases are TGCGCCACCAGGTGGACTAGCGCTTTTAGGCTCTACAATGAGCAGTTCTTC.

A single count supports this clone. The CDR3 nucleotides read TGCGCCAGCAGCCAATTATGGGGGCAAAGTAAGCAGTTCTTC. As protein: CASSQLWGQSKQFF. The V gene is TRBV4-1, the J gene TRBJ2-1; D perhaps matches TRBD1 (6 bases). The CDR3 is made up of 14 amino acids. Between the trimmed V and J ends, which lost 2 bases and 11 bases, there was a span of 16 bases. Germline CDR1 MGHRA, CDR2 YSYEKL.

The genes are TRBV5-1 and TRBJ2-2, with a possible D match to TRBD1 (5 bases). V was cut by 0 bases and J by 4 bases, with 16 bases left in between. Per germline, CDR1 SGHRS and CDR2 YFSETQ. The CDR3 extends over 17 amino acids. Here the CDR3 reads CASSLAGSWGSTGELFF. CDR3 in DNA: TGCGCCAGCAGCTTGGCCGGGTCCTGGGGCTCCACCGGGGAGCTGTTTTTT.

This clone was recorded a few times. V usage is TRBV11-2 and J usage is TRBJ2-7; TRBD1 agrees at 7 bases. The CDR3 length is 15 residues. The V segment lost 1 base and the J segment 3 bases; nucleotides outside the gene matches: 6. The V gene's germline CDR1 is SGHAT and CDR2 FQNNGV. The CDR3 spells CASSLAGTEIYEQYF. The CDR3 DNA follows: TGTGCCAGCAGCTTAGCAGGGACAGAGATCTACGAGCAGTACTTC.

The chain is built from TRBV11-2 and TRBJ2-3; perhaps TRBD1 as D (6 bases). Germline assignment: CDR1 SGHAT and CDR2 FQNNGV. This CDR3 is built from 18 residues. Trimming stripped 5 bases from V and 0 bases from J, with 21 bases between. The CDR3 nucleotides read TGTGCCAGCAGCCGAAGGGGGTCTTCTATGTCTAGCACAGATACGCAGTATTTT. Translating it yields CASSRRGSSMSSTDTQYF.

This clone was found once. V usage is TRBV7-8 and J usage is TRBJ1-1, with a possible D match to TRBD1 (5 bases). V was cut by 3 bases and J by 3 bases, with 17 bases left in between. This CDR3 region has 16 residues. Germline CDR1 is SGHVS and CDR2 is FQNEAQ. DNA for the CDR3: TGTGCCAGCAGCTTTGGTGGGGCGGGGTACCACACTGAAGCTTTCTTT. Translation: CASSFGGAGYHTEAFF.

V and J are TRBV5-1 and TRBJ1-2, with D perhaps matching TRBD1 (6 bases). There are 13 residues in the CDR3. Trimming shortened V by 5 bases and J by 4 bases, and 12 bases separated the two germline ends. CDR1 is SGHRS, CDR2 YFSETQ, per germline. The chain's CDR3 is CASSLGGPYGYTF. The CDR3 nucleotides read TGCGCCAGCAGTCTCGGGGGGCCCTATGGCTACACCTTC.